The 15 T cell receptor beta chains given below trace back to one sample, sequenced in a study of T cell responses to AZD1222 COVID-19 vaccine. Repertoires were generated with immunoSEQ multiplex PCR, while TCRdb's copy carries only in-frame clones and drops some. The table shows 120,000 to 150,000 clones, with 86% occurring only once. The material was peripheral blood, obtained 28 days after the second AZD1222 dose. The source of these receptors is an adult who received the AZD1222 COVID-19 vaccine.

The chain carries TRBV2 and TRBJ1-5; D remains unclear. The germline V gene has CDR1 SNHLY and CDR2 FYNNEI. V was trimmed by 4 bases and J by 7 bases, leaving 8 bases between them. This CDR3 spans 12 amino acids. CDR3 bases: TGTGCCAGCAGTGTACTGGGACAGCCCCAGCATTTT. It is translated as CASSVLGQPQHF.

In the case of this clone: The junction differs from germline at one of its ends, possibly a read error. The rearrangement links TRBV7-7 to TRBJ1-3; D call uncertain. The V gene's germline CDR1 is SSHAT and CDR2 FNYEAQ (reference sequence). The length of the CDR3 is 14 residues. CDR3 in amino acids: CASSLAGSGNTIYF. CDR3 nucleotides: TGTGCTAGCAGCTTAGCTGGCTCTGGAAACACCATATATTTT.

This clone was recorded only once. V and J are TRBV10-3 and TRBJ2-3; 13 bases match TRBD2. The V gene's germline CDR1 is ENHRY and CDR2 SYGVKD. After removal of 3 bases from V and 4 bases from J, the junction contained 7 bases not matched to a gene. The CDR3 is made up of 17 amino acids. The CDR3 DNA reads TGTGCCATCAGTGAAACTAGCGGGAGGGCGGGTTCAGATACGCAGTATTTT. Amino acid sequence: CAISETSGRAGSDTQYF.

This clone was counted a few times. The rearrangement joins TRBV19 to TRBJ1-5; maybe TRBD1 (6 bases). Germline loops: CDR1 LNHDA, CDR2 SQIVND (reference sequence). This CDR3 has 15 residues. The V end lost 4 bases, the J end lost 2 bases, and 12 bases lay between the germline ends. This CDR3 is CASSNRQVRNQPQHF. CDR3 in DNA: TGTGCCAGTAGTAACCGACAGGTCCGCAATCAGCCCCAGCATTTT.

The chain combines TRBV5-6 with TRBJ2-7; D perhaps matches TRBD2 (5 bases). The length of the CDR3 is 16 residues. The germline CDR1 and CDR2 sequences are SGHDT and YYEEEE. The V end was cut by 0 bases, the J end by 5 bases, with 18 bases between. The CDR3, as DNA: TGTGCCAGCAGCTTGGGAACACTGCTCTGGGAGCACGAGCAGTACTTC. Its translation is CASSLGTLLWEHEQYF. The full variable domain, rest sourced from reference TRBV5-6 and TRBJ2-7, is DAGVTQSPTHLIKTRGQQVTLRCSPKSGHDTVSWYQQALGQGPQFIFQYYEEEERQRGNFPDRFSGHQFPNYSSELNVNALLLGDSALYLCASSLGTLLWEHEQYFGPGTRLTVT.

The chain couples TRBV20-1 to TRBJ2-2, with 11 bases that match TRBD2. The CDR3 has 15 amino acids. Germline CDR1 is DFQATT and CDR2 is SNEGSKA (reference sequence). With 3 bases clipped from V and 6 bases from J, the junction kept 6 bases outside the gene matches. CDR3 nucleotide sequence: TGCAGTGCTAGTCCGCTAGCGGGAGGAGCCGGGGAGCTGTTTTTT. It codes for CSASPLAGGAGELFF.

This chain joins TRBV10-1 and TRBJ2-3; no firm D call. V was cut by 5 bases and J by 0 bases, with 9 bases left in between. Germline CDR1 reads WNHNN; CDR2 reads SYGVQD (reference sequence). The CDR3 is 14 amino acids. The CDR3 DNA reads TGCGCCAGCAGTTCCTGGCTTAGCACAGATACGCAGTATTTT. As protein: CASSSWLSTDTQYF.

The rearrangement joins TRBV30 to TRBJ1-2, with D possibly TRBD1 on 5 matching bases. In germline, CDR1 is GTSNPN, CDR2 SVGIG (reference sequence). The V end was cut by 8 bases, the J end by 4 bases, with 23 bases between. The CDR3 sequence is 15 residues long. The CDR3 protein is CARTGGGSHPYGYTF. CDR3 coding DNA: TGTGCCCGAACGGGTGGGGGTAGTCATCCCTATGGCTACACCTTC.

CDR3 in amino acids: CASSPSRGAQYF. CDR3 bases: TGTGCCAGCAGCCCCTCTCGAGGGGCCCAGTACTTC. The rearrangement uses TRBV14 and TRBJ2-5; D tentatively reads TRBD1 or TRBD2 (5 bases each). The CDR3 length is 12 residues. V lost 4 bases and J 9 bases, leaving 12 bases between the germline ends. In germline, CDR1 is SGHDN, CDR2 FVKESK.

The rearrangement joins TRBV5-1 to TRBJ1-3; D ambiguous. The CDR3 totals 15 residues. V lost 0 bases and J 0 bases, leaving 7 bases between the germline ends. The germline V gene has CDR1 SGHRS and CDR2 YFSETQ. CDR3 protein: CASSLVGSSGNTIYF. CDR3 DNA: TGCGCCAGCAGCTTGGTTGGGAGCTCTGGAAACACCATATATTTT.

This clone has just one count. The chain has TRBV5-6 and TRBJ2-2, with 12 bases identical to TRBD1. V shed 2 bases, J shed 7 bases, and the junction held 9 bases outside the gene matches. The CDR3 has 17 amino acids. Germline V gives CDR1 SGHDT, CDR2 YYEEEE. DNA of the CDR3: TGTGCCAGCAGCTTCCCACGGGACAGGGGGCAGGACGGGGAGCTGTTTTTT. This codes for CASSFPRDRGQDGELFF. Combining the CDR3 with reference TRBV5-6 and TRBJ2-2 gives the whole variable domain DAGVTQSPTHLIKTRGQQVTLRCSPKSGHDTVSWYQQALGQGPQFIFQYYEEEERQRGNFPDRFSGHQFPNYSSELNVNALLLGDSALYLCASSFPRDRGQDGELFFGEGSRLTVL.

The chain is built from TRBV18 and TRBJ1-2; tentatively, D is TRBD1 (5 bases). The CDR3 spans 13 residues. Deletions cut 6 bases from V and 4 bases from J, with 12 bases between. Looked up from germline, CDR1 is KGHSH and CDR2 is LQKENI. As DNA, the CDR3 is TGTGCCAGCTCCACTGGGGGTCCCTATGGCTACACCTTC. This gives the protein CASSTGGPYGYTF.

The chain carries TRBV14 and TRBJ2-1; no reliable D call. The V end lost 3 bases, the J end lost 2 bases, and 5 bases lay between the germline ends. The CDR3 runs 13 residues. Germline V CDR1 and CDR2: SGHDN, FVKESK. The chain's CDR3 is CASSQKAYNEQFF. In nucleotides, the CDR3 is TGTGCCAGCAGCCAGAAGGCCTACAATGAGCAGTTCTTC.

The chain joins TRBV3-1 (or the pseudogene TRBV3-2) to TRBJ1-2; the D is unclear. V gave up 3 bases and J gave up 0 bases, with 5 bases separating them. Per the germline V gene, CDR1 is LGHDT and CDR2 is YNNKEL (reference sequence). The CDR3 runs 13 residues. CDR3 in amino acids: CASSHTANYGYTF. The CDR3 DNA reads as TGTGCCAGCAGCCACACAGCTAACTATGGCTACACCTTC.

This chain connects TRBV4-1 to TRBJ2-3; 7 positions agree with TRBD2. V shed 2 bases, J shed 1 base, and the junction held 9 bases outside the gene matches. The CDR3 runs 17 residues. Germline loops: CDR1 MGHRA, CDR2 YSYEKL. This CDR3 reads CASSQTPLLAGTDTQYF. The CDR3 DNA sequence: TGCGCCAGCAGCCAAACGCCCTTGCTAGCGGGCACAGATACGCAGTATTTT.